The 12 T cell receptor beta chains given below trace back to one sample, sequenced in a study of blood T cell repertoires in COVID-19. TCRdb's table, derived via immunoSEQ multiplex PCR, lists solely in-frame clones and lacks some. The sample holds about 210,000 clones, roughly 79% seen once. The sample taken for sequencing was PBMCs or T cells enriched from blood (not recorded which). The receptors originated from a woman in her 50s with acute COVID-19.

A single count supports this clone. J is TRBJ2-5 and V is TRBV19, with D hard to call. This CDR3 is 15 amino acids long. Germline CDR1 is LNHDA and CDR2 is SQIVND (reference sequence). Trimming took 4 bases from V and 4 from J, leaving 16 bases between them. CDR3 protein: CASSKNTQPRETQYF. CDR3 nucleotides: TGTGCCAGTAGTAAGAACACCCAACCCCGAGAGACCCAGTACTTC.

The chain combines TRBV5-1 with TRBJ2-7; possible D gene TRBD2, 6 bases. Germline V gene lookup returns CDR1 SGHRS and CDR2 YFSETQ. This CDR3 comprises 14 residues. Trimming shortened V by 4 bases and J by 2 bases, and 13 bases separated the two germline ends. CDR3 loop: CASSPAWEAYEQYF. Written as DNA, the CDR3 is TGCGCCAGCAGCCCGGCTTGGGAGGCCTACGAGCAGTACTTC.

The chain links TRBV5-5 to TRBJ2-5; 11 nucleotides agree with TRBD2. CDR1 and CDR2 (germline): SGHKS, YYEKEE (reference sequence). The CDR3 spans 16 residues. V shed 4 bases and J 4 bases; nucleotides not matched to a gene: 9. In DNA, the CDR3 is TGTGCCAGCAGCGCCAACTTAGCGGGGGGGCCAGAGACCCAGTACTTC. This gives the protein CASSANLAGGPETQYF.

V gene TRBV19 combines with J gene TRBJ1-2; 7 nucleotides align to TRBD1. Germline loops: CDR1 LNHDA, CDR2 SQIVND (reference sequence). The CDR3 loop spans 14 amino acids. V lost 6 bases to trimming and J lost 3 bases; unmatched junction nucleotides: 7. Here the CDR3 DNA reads TGTGCCAGTAGAGAACAGGGGTTCGACTATGGCTACACCTTC. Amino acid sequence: CASREQGFDYGYTF.

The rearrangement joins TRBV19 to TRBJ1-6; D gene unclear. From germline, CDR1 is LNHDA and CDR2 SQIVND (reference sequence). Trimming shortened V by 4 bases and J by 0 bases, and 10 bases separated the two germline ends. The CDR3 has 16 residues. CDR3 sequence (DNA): TGTGCCAGTAGTACCCAACAGAGCTCCTATAATTCACCCCTCCACTTT. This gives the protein CASSTQQSSYNSPLHF.

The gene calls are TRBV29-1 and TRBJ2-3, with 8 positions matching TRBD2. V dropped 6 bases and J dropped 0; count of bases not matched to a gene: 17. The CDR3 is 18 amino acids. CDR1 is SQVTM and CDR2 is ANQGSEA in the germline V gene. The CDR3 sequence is CSVRVRGGASQSTDTQYF. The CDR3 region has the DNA TGCAGCGTGCGGGTCCGGGGGGGCGCGTCACAAAGCACAGATACGCAGTATTTT.

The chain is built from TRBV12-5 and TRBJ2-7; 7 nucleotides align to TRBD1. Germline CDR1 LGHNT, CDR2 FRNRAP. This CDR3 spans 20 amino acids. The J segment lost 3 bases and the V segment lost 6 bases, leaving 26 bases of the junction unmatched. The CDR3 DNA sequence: TGTGCTAGTGGCCGGAGCCCCGGGACAGCCAGAACACAACAATTCTACGAGCAGTACTTC. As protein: CASGRSPGTARTQQFYEQYF.

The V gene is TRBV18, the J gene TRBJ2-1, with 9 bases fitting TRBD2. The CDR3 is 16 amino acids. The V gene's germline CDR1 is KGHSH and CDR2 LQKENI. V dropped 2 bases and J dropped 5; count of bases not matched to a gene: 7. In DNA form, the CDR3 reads TGTGCCAGCTCACCATCTTTGGTAGCGGGGGACAATGAGCAGTTCTTC. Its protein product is CASSPSLVAGDNEQFF.

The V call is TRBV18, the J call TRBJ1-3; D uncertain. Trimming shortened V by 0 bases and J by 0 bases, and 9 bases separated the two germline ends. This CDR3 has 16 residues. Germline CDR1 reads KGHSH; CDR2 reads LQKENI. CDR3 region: CASSPPVGSSGNTIYF. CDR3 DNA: TGTGCCAGCTCACCACCGGTGGGGAGCTCTGGAAACACCATATATTTT.

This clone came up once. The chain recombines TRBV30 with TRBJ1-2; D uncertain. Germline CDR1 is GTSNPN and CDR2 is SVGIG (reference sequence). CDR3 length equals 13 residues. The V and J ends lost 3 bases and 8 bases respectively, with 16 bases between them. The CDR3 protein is CAWSVGPGWGYTF. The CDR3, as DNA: TGTGCCTGGAGCGTAGGCCCGGGATGGGGCTACACCTTC.

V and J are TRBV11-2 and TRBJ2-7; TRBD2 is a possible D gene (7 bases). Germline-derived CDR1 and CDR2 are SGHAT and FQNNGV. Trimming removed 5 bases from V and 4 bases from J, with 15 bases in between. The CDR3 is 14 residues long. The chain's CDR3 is CASSPTGGEYEQYF. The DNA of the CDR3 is TGTGCCAGCAGCCCAACGGGGGGCGAATACGAGCAGTACTTC.

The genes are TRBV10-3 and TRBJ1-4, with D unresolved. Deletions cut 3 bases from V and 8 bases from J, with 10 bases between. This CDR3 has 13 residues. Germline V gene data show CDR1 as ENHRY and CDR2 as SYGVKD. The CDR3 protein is CAISEGLEEKLFF. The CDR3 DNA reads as TGTGCCATCAGTGAAGGTCTAGAAGAAAAACTGTTTTTT.